This T cell receptor (beta chain) was sequenced in a study of blood T cells in healthy people across ages. The authors extracted at least 6 micrograms of total RNA per sample. The second PCR ran about 6 to 12 cycles with a sample-barcoded 5' primer and J-beta primers. Every cDNA molecule bore a tag from a template-switch adaptor containing 12 random nucleotides. TCRdb reanalysed the 5' RACE reads using MiXCR and keeps one entry per CDR3 protein. The sample includes 850,000 to 1,000,000 distinct CDR3 sequences, roughly 48% seen only once; the top ten take around 15%. Germline CDR1 and CDR2: ENHRY and SYGVKD. The V segment lost 6 bases and the J segment 6 bases; nucleotides outside the gene matches: 13. This CDR3 contains 16 residues.

Sequenced sample: blood. The receptor's source is a man aged 25-45 years in good health. The rearrangement joins TRBV10-3 to TRBJ2-3, with 9 bases that match TRBD1. The CDR3 DNA follows: TGTGCCATCAGAAGCCTAACAGGGGGCGATGGGGATACGCAGTATTTT. Its translation is CAIRSLTGGDGDTQYF.